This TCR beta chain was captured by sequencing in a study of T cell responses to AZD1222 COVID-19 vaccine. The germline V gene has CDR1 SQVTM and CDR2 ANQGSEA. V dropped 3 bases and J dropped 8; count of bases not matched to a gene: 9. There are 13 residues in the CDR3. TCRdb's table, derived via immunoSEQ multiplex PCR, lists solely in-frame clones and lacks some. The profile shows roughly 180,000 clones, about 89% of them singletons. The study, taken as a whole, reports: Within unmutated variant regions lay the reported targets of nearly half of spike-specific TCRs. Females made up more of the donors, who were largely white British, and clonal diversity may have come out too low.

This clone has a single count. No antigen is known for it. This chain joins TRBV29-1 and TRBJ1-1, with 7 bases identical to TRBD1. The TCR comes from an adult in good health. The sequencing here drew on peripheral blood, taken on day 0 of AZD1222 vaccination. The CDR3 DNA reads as TGCAGCGTTGATTATAACAGGGGAGGAGAAGCTTTCTTT. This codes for CSVDYNRGGEAFF.